The 6 T cell receptor beta chains reported below all come from one sample, sequenced in a study of cytomegalovirus exposure and HLA in healthy donors. A multiplex PCR was run with 60 Vbeta primers and 13 Jbeta primers. Repertoires were generated with immunoSEQ multiplex PCR, while TCRdb's copy carries only in-frame clones and drops some. The sample has 150,000 to 200,000 clones, 77% seen once. Sequenced: PBMCs. These receptors all stem from a woman aged 25 to 45 in good health and CMV-seropositive.

The genes are TRBV6-5 and TRBJ1-1; D gene ambiguous. V lost 5 bases, J lost 2 bases, and 15 bases lay in between. CDR1 MNHEY and CDR2 SVGAGI come from the germline V gene. CDR3 length equals 15 residues. The CDR3, as DNA: TGTGCCAGCAGTCGTACCCCCCTATATAACACTGAAGCTTTCTTT. It encodes CASSRTPLYNTEAFF.

This clone was observed once. The chain couples TRBV7-3 to TRBJ2-1; D gene uncertain. Germline CDR1 SGHTA, CDR2 FQGTGA. The V and J ends lost 5 bases and 6 bases respectively, with 11 bases between them. The CDR3 runs 13 residues. The CDR3 protein is CASSPNYGNEQFF. Written as DNA, the CDR3 is TGTGCCAGCAGCCCCAACTACGGCAATGAGCAGTTCTTC.

V gene TRBV6-6 combines with J gene TRBJ2-1; D gene unclear. The CDR3 extends over 11 amino acids. Germline CDR1 reads MNHNY; CDR2 reads SVGAGI (reference sequence). V was pared by 6 bases and J by 9 bases, with 9 bases between. CDR3 sequence reads: CASSRSSEQFF. CDR3 bases: TGTGCCAGCAGCCGGAGCAGTGAGCAGTTCTTC.

This chain uses TRBV6-1 with TRBJ2-7; 8 bases are shared with TRBD1. The CDR3 runs to 14 residues. V lost 3 bases to trimming and J lost 5 bases; unmatched junction nucleotides: 6. Per germline, CDR1 MNHNS and CDR2 SASEGT. This CDR3 reads CASSELDRVDEQYF. CDR3 nucleotides: TGTGCCAGCAGTGAGTTGGACAGGGTTGACGAGCAGTACTTC.

The chain couples TRBV28 to TRBJ2-5, with 7 bases that match TRBD1. Germline CDR1 reads MDHEN; CDR2 reads SYDVKM. The V gene end was trimmed by 6 bases and the J gene end by 5 bases; junction bases not matched to a gene: 3. The CDR3 consists of 12 residues. Here the CDR3 reads CASRGGFETQYF. The CDR3 DNA reads TGTGCCAGCAGAGGGGGCTTTGAGACCCAGTACTTC.

This chain joins TRBV27 and TRBJ2-1; tentative D call: TRBD2 (6 bases). The CDR3 is made up of 12 amino acids. Trimming took off 2 bases at V and 10 bases at J, with 9 bases between the two ends. The germline CDR1 and CDR2 sequences are MNHEY and SMNVEV (reference sequence). The CDR3 coding sequence is TGTGCCAGCAGTTTAATCGGGGGAGAGCAGTTCTTC. It codes for CASSLIGGEQFF.